This T cell receptor beta chain emerged from a study of graft-versus-host responses after intestinal transplantation. In the study overall: Recipients got multivisceral, liver-intestinal, or isolated intestinal transplants. Anti-thymocyte globulin induction, then tacrolimus and steroids for around three years, went to all recipients.

Repertoires were generated with immunoSEQ multiplex PCR, while TCRdb's copy carries only in-frame clones and drops some. The table shows around 17,000 clones, with 82% occurring only once. Worth noting for this clone: Antigen: not known.

From the graft tissue, intraepithelial and lamina propria lymphocytes were released through processing. Notes on the study in general: There were GvH clones found in recipient marrow, and some of them appeared first in ileum or blood.

V was shortened by 2 bases and J by 7 bases, with 11 bases between the two germline ends. The CDR3 spans 13 residues. From germline, CDR1 is LGHNT and CDR2 FRNRAP. The sample was ileum tissue, taken 17 days after transplant. The clonotype comes from a human patient who received an intestinal transplant, so some T cells may come from the graft donor. The chain uses TRBV12-5 and TRBJ1-1; D is perhaps TRBD1 (5 bases). The CDR3 coding sequence is TGTGCTAGTGGTTTGTCCCCCGGGGGTGAAGCTTTCTTT. Protein product: CASGLSPGGEAFF.